This TCR beta chain was found in a study of blood T cell repertoires in COVID-19 (dated by TCRdb to the early 2020s). For the study in its entirety: The collaborator samples originated in the United States, Italy and Spain and spanned the acute and convalescent phases of COVID-19. Subjects who had been exposed to COVID-19, were actively infected with it, or had recovered from it provided the deeply sampled blood TCRbeta repertoires that made up the dataset. The sample metadata nearly always contained a de-identified subject ID, COVID-19 status, age in years and sex. The material from the prospective study consisted of cDNA or gDNA derived from T cells, B-cell-depleted T cells, or PBMCs. Samples were obtained from the ongoing ImmuneRACE study (first 160 participants) and from over 1,000 subjects provided by 6 global collaborators. The repertoires were released in a freely available public database intended as a resource for research on the immune response to SARS-CoV-2. Where HLA class I and class II types were available, the types were taken from metadata supplied by the sample provider, not from assay-based typing.

TCRbeta CDR3 regions were amplified from genomic DNA by means of the immunoSEQ Assay, a bias-controlled multiplex PCR. The authors processed their data as follows. The number of nucleated cells in each sample was estimated from the amplification of reference gene primers within the assay. Sequence reads were collapsed and filtered to measure the absolute abundance of every unique TCRbeta CDR3 rearrangement. Productive Simpson clonality was computed per sample as the square root of Simpson's diversity index over productive rearrangements. Drawn from immuneACCESS, this table holds only the in-frame rearrangements with V and J called that TCRdb kept. Clones are partly lost; checked studies trace under half to an unresolved V gene and leave the rest unexplained. The V and J calls and the clone size are those of that table, but D and trimming were determined from the DNA. This sample holds approximately 190,000 clones; around nine tenths were observed only once. Together, the top ten hold 20% to 25% of the sample.

Study-wide conclusions, independent of this receptor: The quantity of clinical and demographic metadata differed by source and by participant and was supplied without curation.

The collaborating institutions used their own protocols to collect whole blood in K2EDTA tubes. For TCRbeta analysis, collaborators shipped samples in one of three forms: frozen whole blood, isolated PBMCs, or DNA extracted from either of those sample types. As for this clone: Its cognate antigen has yet to be identified. Per-base qualities were not stored, and no clone one base away is much larger.

The receptor was derived from a man aged 60 to 75 with active or convalescent COVID-19. The sample taken for sequencing was peripheral blood.

The DNA sequence is as follows: TGTGCCAGCTCACTCACCGGGCCCGGCGGGGGGCCGAGGGAGCAGTACTTC. Translation gives CASSLTGPGGGPREQYF. Recombination joined TRBV18 with TRBJ2-7, and TRBD2 matches 8 of the central bases. Germline trimming amounts to 4 bases on V and 7 bases on J, with 18 as the count of junction bases outside the gene matches. In the germline V gene, CDR1 corresponds to KGHSH and CDR2 to LQKENI. The CDR3 has 17 amino acids, counting the end cysteine and phenylalanine. Solely the CDR3 DNA is kept, with 51 bases framed from the first base.